This entry concerns a single T cell receptor beta chain. These data originate in a study of blood T cell repertoires in COVID-19. Overall study: Samples of COVID-19 (acute and convalescent) were obtained from the United States, Italy and Spain.

In the original analysis: By means of reference gene primer amplification, nucleated cell counts were estimated. Measured with immunoSEQ multiplex PCR; TCRdb has only the in-frame clones, and not every one. The V and J calls and the clone size are those of that table, but D and trimming were determined from the DNA. The data contain roughly 40,000 clones, 80% to 90% of them singletons. The CDR3 is 14 amino acids. Trimming removed 6 bases from V and 5 bases from J; junction bases left unmatched: 7. Germline loops: CDR1 MNHEY, CDR2 SVGAGI. The sequenced sample consisted of peripheral blood. The chain carries TRBV6-5 and TRBJ1-5; 7 bases fit TRBD1. The clonotype originates from a young man with active or convalescent COVID-19. CDR3 bases: TGTGCCAGCAGCCTACAGGGGCGCGATCAGCCCCAGCATTTT. Encoded protein: CASSLQGRDQPQHF.